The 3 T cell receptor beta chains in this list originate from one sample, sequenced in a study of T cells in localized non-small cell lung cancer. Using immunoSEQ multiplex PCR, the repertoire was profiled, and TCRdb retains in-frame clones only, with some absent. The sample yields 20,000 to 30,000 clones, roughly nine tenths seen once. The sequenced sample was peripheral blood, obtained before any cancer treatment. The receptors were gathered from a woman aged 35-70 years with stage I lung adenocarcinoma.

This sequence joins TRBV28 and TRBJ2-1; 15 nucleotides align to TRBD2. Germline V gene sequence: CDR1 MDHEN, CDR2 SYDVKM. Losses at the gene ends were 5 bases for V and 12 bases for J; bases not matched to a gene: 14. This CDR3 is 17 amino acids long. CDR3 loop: CASSPPSRTSGRVRQFF. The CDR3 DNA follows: TGTGCCAGCAGTCCACCCTCCCGGACTAGCGGGAGGGTGAGGCAGTTCTTC. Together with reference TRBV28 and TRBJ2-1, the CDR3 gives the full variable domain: DVKVTQSSRYLVKRTGEKVFLECVQDMDHENMFWYRQDPGLGLRLIYFSYDVKMKEKGDIPEGYSVSREKKERFSLILESASTNQTSMYLCASSPPSRTSGRVRQFFGPGTRLTVL.

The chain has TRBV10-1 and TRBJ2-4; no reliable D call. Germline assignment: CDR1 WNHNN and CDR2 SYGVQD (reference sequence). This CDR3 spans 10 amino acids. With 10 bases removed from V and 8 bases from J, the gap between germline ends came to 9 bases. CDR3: CATLWDIQYF. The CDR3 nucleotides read TGCGCCACCCTATGGGACATTCAGTACTTC.

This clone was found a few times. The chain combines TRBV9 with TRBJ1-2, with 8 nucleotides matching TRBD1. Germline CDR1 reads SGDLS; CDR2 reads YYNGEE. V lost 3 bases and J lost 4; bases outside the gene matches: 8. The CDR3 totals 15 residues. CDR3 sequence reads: CASSGTGGAFYGYTF. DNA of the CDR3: TGTGCCAGCAGCGGTACAGGGGGAGCGTTCTATGGCTACACCTTC.